What follows are 6 T cell receptor beta chains derived from one specimen sequenced in a study of post-analysis software for immune sequencing data. General study results and limits: The study found TRBV5-6, TRBV5-1 and TRBV20-1 among 4 or 5 TRBV segments more frequent in patients than controls.

What these receptors recognize is not known. Prepared TCR beta cDNA libraries contained unique molecular identifiers. In TCRdb, the PCR reads were re-called with MiXCR into one record per CDR3 protein. The table records under 650,000 distinct CDR3 sequences, roughly 40% of them present only once. Sequences were obtained from blood. The receptors here all came from a girl aged 5-17 years with multiple sclerosis.

The chain carries TRBV12-3 or TRBV12-4 and TRBJ1-2; D unresolved. This CDR3 is 15 amino acids long. V lost 4 bases to trimming and J lost 6 bases, with 18 bases between them. CDR3 amino acids: CASSSLRGIVDGYTF. For the CDR3, the DNA is TGTGCCAGCAGTTCCCTGAGAGGGATTGTGGATGGCTACACCTTC.

The rearrangement joins TRBV12-3 or TRBV12-4 to TRBJ2-1; 10 nucleotides agree with TRBD1. Gene TRBJ2-7 matches the end of the DNA better, so the J call may be wrong. CDR3 length: 14 amino acids. The CDR3 region has the DNA TGTGCCAGCAAACCGGGACAGGGGTACAATGAGCAGTACTTC. It codes for CASKPGQGYNEQYF.

This clonotype was detected a few times. V gene TRBV7-2 combines with J gene TRBJ1-2; D remains unclear. Per the germline V gene, CDR1 is SGHTA and CDR2 is FQGNSA. This CDR3 has 12 amino acids. V lost 6 bases, J lost 4 bases, and 9 bases lay in between. CDR3 protein: CASRPIPYGYTF. In DNA, the CDR3 is TGTGCCAGCAGGCCAATCCCCTATGGCTACACCTTC. Filled out from reference TRBV7-2 and TRBJ1-2, the complete variable domain reads GAGVSQSPSNKVTEKGKDVELRCDPISGHTALYWYRQSLGQGLEFLIYFQGNSAPDKSGLPSDRFSAERTGGSVSTLTIQRTQQEDSAVYLCASRPIPYGYTFGSGTRLTVV.

This clonotype was seen more than once but under ten times. The J gene is TRBJ2-5, the V gene TRBV5-1, with TRBD1 as a possible D gene (5 bases). Trimming took 3 bases from V and 5 from J, leaving 17 bases between them. CDR3 length: 15 amino acids. Per the germline V gene, CDR1 is SGHRS and CDR2 is YFSETQ. CDR3 residues: CASSSLRGSGETQYF. CDR3 DNA sequence: TGCGCCAGCAGCTCCTTAAGGGGCTCCGGGGAGACCCAGTACTTC.

The rearrangement joins TRBV7-2 to TRBJ2-1; no firm D call. This CDR3 region has 14 residues. V lost 6 bases to trimming and J lost 3 bases, with 12 bases between them. Germline CDR1 is SGHTA and CDR2 is FQGNSA. CDR3 coding DNA: TGTGCCAGCAGACCCTCGGGTCTCTACAATGAGCAGTTCTTC. Its protein product is CASRPSGLYNEQFF.

The rearrangement links TRBV29-1 to TRBJ2-7, with 10 nucleotides matching TRBD2. Germline CDR1 reads SQVTM; CDR2 reads ANQGSEA. The junction had 8 bases not matched to a gene; V was cut back by 8 bases and J by 7 bases. The CDR3 has 12 amino acids. The CDR3 nucleotides are TGCAGCAGCGGGAGGGCCTACAATGAGCAGTACTTC. Its translation is CSSGRAYNEQYF.